One sample yielded the 13 T cell receptor beta chains listed below, sequenced in a study of T cells expressing NK-cell markers. For each CDR3 protein, TCRdb gives one entry from its re-call of the 5' RACE reads, without DNA. This table holds about 260,000 distinct CDR3 sequences. Specimen: blood T cells: a sorted CD56 or NKG2C T cell subset, CD4+ or CD8+ T cells, or bulk PBMC T cells (not recorded which). The receptors derive from a woman aged 18-70 years in good health.

The rearrangement joins TRBV12-3 or TRBV12-4 to TRBJ2-1; the TCRdb D gene call, TRBD2, has no DNA to confirm it. The CDR3 has 18 amino acids. The CDR3 protein is CASSPPRTSGRLYNEQFF.

The rearrangement joins TRBV7-2 to TRBJ2-1; TCRdb returns TRBD2, unconfirmable since there is no DNA. CDR3 length equals 17 residues. Germline CDR1 SGHTA, CDR2 FQGNSA. The CDR3 loop reads CASSRRTSAPFTREQFF.

This chain links TRBV5-1 with TRBJ2-1; TCRdb outputs TRBD2, but without DNA this stays unchecked. The CDR3 runs to 14 residues. Looked up from germline, CDR1 is SGHRS and CDR2 is YFSETQ. The CDR3 spells CASSLELEVNEQFF.

The chain's CDR3 is CASSTRARERYTDTQYF. The chain employs TRBV7-2 and TRBJ2-3; as DNA is missing, the TRBD2 call by TCRdb cannot be tested. From germline, CDR1 is SGHTA and CDR2 FQGNSA. This CDR3 is built from 17 residues.

The CDR3 loop reads CASSRGRYQETQYF. This chain connects TRBV7-2 to TRBJ2-5; without DNA, the TCRdb call of TRBD1 cannot be checked. The CDR3 runs to 14 residues. Germline CDR1 reads SGHTA; CDR2 reads FQGNSA.

The chain joins TRBV7-2 to TRBJ2-3. Germline CDR1 reads SGHTA; CDR2 reads FQGNSA. The CDR3 has 14 residues. CDR3: CASSLIPDTDTQYF.

This chain uses TRBV20-1 with TRBJ2-2; the D gene TCRdb calls, TRBD2, cannot be checked with no DNA. Per germline, CDR1 DFQATT and CDR2 SNEGSKA (reference sequence). The CDR3 consists of 16 residues. CDR3 in amino acids: CSAQSVADYVTGELFF.

The chain has TRBV20-1 and TRBJ2-1; TCRdb's assignment of TRBD2 cannot be checked, as there is no DNA. The CDR3 has 12 amino acids. CDR1 DFQATT and CDR2 SNEGSKA come from the germline V gene (reference sequence). CDR3: CSARPSGHEQFF.

The genes are TRBV5-6 and TRBJ2-7; the TRBD1 assignment by TCRdb is unverifiable without DNA. Per germline, CDR1 SGHDT and CDR2 YYEEEE. There are 13 residues in the CDR3. CDR3: CASSPGTVYEQYF.

The J gene is TRBJ2-1, the V gene TRBV4-3. This CDR3 is built from 12 residues. Per germline, CDR1 LGHNA and CDR2 YSLEER. This CDR3 is CASSGKEREQFF.

The chain joins TRBV20-1 to TRBJ1-5; the D call of TRBD1 rests on TCRdb alone, since no DNA is present to check it. The CDR3 consists of 14 residues. Per germline, CDR1 DFQATT and CDR2 SNEGSKA (reference sequence). CDR3 sequence: CSVQGSGSNQPQHF.

V and J are TRBV5-1 and TRBJ2-3; TCRdb reports TRBD1, a call that lacks DNA to check it against. This CDR3 region has 14 residues. Germline V gene data show CDR1 as SGHRS and CDR2 as YFSETQ. CDR3: CASSSGQGADTQYF.

The V and J genes are TRBV20-1 and TRBJ2-3; with no DNA, the TCRdb D assignment of TRBD1 cannot be verified. CDR1 and CDR2 (germline): DFQATT, SNEGSKA (reference sequence). This CDR3 spans 13 amino acids. CDR3 in amino acids: CSAPPVESDTQYF.